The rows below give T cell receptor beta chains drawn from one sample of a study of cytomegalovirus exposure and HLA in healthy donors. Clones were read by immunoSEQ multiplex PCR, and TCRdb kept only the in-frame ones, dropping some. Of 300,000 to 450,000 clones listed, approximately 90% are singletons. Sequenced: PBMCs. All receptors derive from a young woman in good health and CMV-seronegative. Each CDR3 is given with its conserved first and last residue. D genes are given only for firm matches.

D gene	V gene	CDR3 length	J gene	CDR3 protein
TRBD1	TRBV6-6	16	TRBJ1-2	CASNTVRDRAGYGYTF
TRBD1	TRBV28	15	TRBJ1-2	CASSFGTGTSYGYTF
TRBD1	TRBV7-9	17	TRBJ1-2	CASSPGTGGAWNYGYTF
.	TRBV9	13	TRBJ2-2	CASSGSNTGELFF
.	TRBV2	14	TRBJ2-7	CASSTGPRAHEQYF
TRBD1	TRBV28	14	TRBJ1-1	CASSQQGARSEAFF
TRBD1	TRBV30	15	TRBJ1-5	CAWSVGGTGNQPQHF
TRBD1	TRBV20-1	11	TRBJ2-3	CSARPGQGQYF
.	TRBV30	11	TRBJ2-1	CAWALYNEQFF
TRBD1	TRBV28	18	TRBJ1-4	CASSSRGGQGVYSEKLFF
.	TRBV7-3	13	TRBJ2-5	CASSPFEQETQYF
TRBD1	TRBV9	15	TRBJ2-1	CASSAGTGSINEQFF
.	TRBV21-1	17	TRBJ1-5	CASSPKWDRVSNQPQHF
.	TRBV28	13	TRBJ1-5	CASSTIGNQPQHF
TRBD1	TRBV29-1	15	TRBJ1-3	CSAGDRAYSGNTIYF
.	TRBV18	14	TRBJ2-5	CASSQGVRLETQYF
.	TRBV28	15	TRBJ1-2	CASSPAGGEEYGYTF
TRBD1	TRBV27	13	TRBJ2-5	CASSRQGRETQYF
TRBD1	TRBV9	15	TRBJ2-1	CASSAGQGKYNEQFF
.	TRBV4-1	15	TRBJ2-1	CASSQERENNNEQFF
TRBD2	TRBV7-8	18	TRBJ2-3	CASSLAPWVAGTTDTQYF
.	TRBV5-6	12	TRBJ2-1	CASSLNRDEQFF
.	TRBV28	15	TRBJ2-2	CASSFLAGGTGELFF
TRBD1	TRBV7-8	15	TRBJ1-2	CASSPHAGGGGGYTF
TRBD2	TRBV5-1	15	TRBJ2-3	CASSMTSGVSDTQYF
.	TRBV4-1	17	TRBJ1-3	CASSRMGKQTGGNTIYF